Each of the 20 T cell receptor beta chains below was sequenced from the same sample in a study of cytomegalovirus exposure and HLA in healthy donors. Primers for the PCR totalled 60 Vbeta and 13 Jbeta. Assay: immunoSEQ multiplex PCR; the TCRdb copy retains only in-frame clones and omits some. Among more than 95,000 clones, about 68% were seen once, and the ten largest hold under 5%. Sequencing was carried out using PBMCs. These receptors originate from a man aged 35-49 years in good health and CMV-seropositive.

The chain links TRBV4-2 to TRBJ2-2; tentatively, D is TRBD2 (5 bases). In germline, CDR1 is LGHNA, CDR2 YNFKEQ. The V gene lost 0 bases and the J gene lost 2 bases, with 10 bases spanning the gap. The CDR3 contains 16 residues. In DNA form, the CDR3 reads TGTGCCAGCAGCCAAGACGGGGTCTTTAACACCGGGGAGCTGTTTTTT. Translating it yields CASSQDGVFNTGELFF.

The chain employs TRBV28 and TRBJ2-5; tentative D call: TRBD2 (7 bases). CDR1 is MDHEN, CDR2 SYDVKM, per germline. This CDR3 region has 15 residues. Trimming pared 6 bases from V and 2 bases from J, leaving 16 bases between. CDR3 nucleotides: TGTGCCAGCAGAGGGGGGGGACGAGCTCAAGAGACCCAGTACTTC. This encodes CASRGGGRAQETQYF.

The chain recombines TRBV6-1 with TRBJ2-5; tentative D call: TRBD2 (6 bases). The V and J ends lost 0 bases and 4 bases respectively, with 9 bases between them. The germline gives CDR1 MNHNS, CDR2 SASEGT. CDR3 length equals 14 residues. The CDR3: CASSEAPTRETQYF. In DNA, the CDR3 is TGTGCCAGCAGTGAAGCGCCGACTAGAGAGACCCAGTACTTC.

The chain carries TRBV19 and TRBJ2-7; the match to TRBD2 covers 7 bases. Germline CDR1 LNHDA, CDR2 SQIVND (reference sequence). This CDR3 comprises 16 residues. V trimming: 3 bases; J trimming: 0 bases; junction bases outside the gene matches: 8. As DNA, the CDR3 is TGTGCCAGTAGTATTTTAGCGGGCAAGACCTCCTACGAGCAGTACTTC. Translated, it gives CASSILAGKTSYEQYF.

This clone appeared a single time. At one boundary the junction diverges from the germline segment, which might be a read error. The chain couples TRBV28 to TRBJ1-5; D is unresolved. The CDR3 spans 12 residues. Germline V gene sequence: CDR1 MDHEN, CDR2 SYDVKM. CDR3 protein: CASTSSNQSQHF. The CDR3, as DNA: TGTGCCAGCACCAGTAGCAATCAGTCCCAGCATTTT.

The V and J genes are TRBV7-6 and TRBJ1-2, with 9 positions matching TRBD1. The J segment lost 2 bases and the V segment lost 0 bases, leaving 4 bases of the junction unmatched. This CDR3 is built from 16 residues. Germline lookup yields CDR1 SGHVS and CDR2 FNYEAQ. CDR3 loop: CASSLAPQGANYGYTF. CDR3 sequence (DNA): TGTGCCAGCAGCTTAGCGCCACAGGGGGCCAACTATGGCTACACCTTC.

This chain uses TRBV28 with TRBJ2-7; 9 bases are a match to TRBD1. After removal of 6 bases from V and 3 bases from J, the junction contained 9 bases not matched to a gene. In germline, CDR1 is MDHEN, CDR2 SYDVKM. This CDR3 is 15 amino acids long. CDR3 loop: CASSFGDRVLYEQYF. For the CDR3, the DNA is TGTGCCAGCAGCTTTGGGGACAGGGTTCTCTACGAGCAGTACTTC.

CDR3 nucleotides: TGTGCCAGCAGCTTAGATCCGTCCTACGAGCAGTACTTC. Residues: CASSLDPSYEQYF. V and J are TRBV11-2 and TRBJ2-7; D remains unclear. With 0 bases removed from V and 1 base from J, the gap between germline ends came to 4 bases. Germline V gene data show CDR1 as SGHAT and CDR2 as FQNNGV. This CDR3 has 13 amino acids.

This clone was picked up one time. J is TRBJ1-1 and V is TRBV18, with TRBD1 identical over 7 bases. The germline V gene encodes CDR1 KGHSH and CDR2 LQKENI. Trimming cost V 2 bases and J 5 bases; bases outside gene matches: 8. The CDR3 has 15 residues. The CDR3 here is CASSPGGRGKTEAFF. For the CDR3, the DNA is TGTGCCAGCTCACCAGGGGGCAGGGGGAAGACTGAAGCTTTCTTT.

The J gene is TRBJ1-1, the V gene TRBV7-6; unclear D gene. The ends were cut back, 5 bases at V and 4 bases at J, with 11 bases in the middle. There are 13 residues in the CDR3. Germline loops: CDR1 SGHVS, CDR2 FNYEAQ. DNA of the CDR3: TGTGCCAGCAGCGCAGACATTGCCACTGAAGCTTTCTTT. Protein: CASSADIATEAFF.

This clone has a handful of counts. The rearrangement joins TRBV6-4 to TRBJ2-3; 11 nucleotides line up with TRBD2. Germline lookup yields CDR1 MRHNA and CDR2 SNTAGT. The ends lost 4 bases at V and 4 bases at J; junction bases unmatched: 1. This CDR3 spans 14 amino acids. This CDR3 reads CASSVAGGPDTQYF. The CDR3 DNA sequence: TGTGCCAGCAGTGTAGCGGGGGGGCCAGATACGCAGTATTTT.

V usage is TRBV28 and J usage is TRBJ2-1; 10 bases agree with TRBD2. The length of the CDR3 is 15 residues. Per the germline V gene, CDR1 is MDHEN and CDR2 is SYDVKM. The ends lost 5 bases at V and 6 bases at J; junction bases unmatched: 7. CDR3 nucleotide sequence: TGTGCCAGCAGTCCGGGACTAGCGAGTTCCAATGAGCAGTTCTTC. Protein product: CASSPGLASSNEQFF.

The J gene is TRBJ2-1, the V gene TRBV7-9, with D possibly TRBD2 on 6 matching bases. Germline CDR1 SEHNR, CDR2 FQNEAQ (reference sequence). The CDR3 is made up of 13 amino acids. Trimming removed 4 bases at V and 7 bases at J, with 11 bases between. The CDR3 sequence: CASSSGLSNEQFF. In DNA form, the CDR3 reads TGTGCCAGCAGCTCGGGACTCTCAAATGAGCAGTTCTTC. The full variable domain, its missing parts supplied by reference TRBV7-9 and TRBJ2-1, is DTGVSQNPRHKITKRGQNVTFRCDPISEHNRLYWYRQTLGQGPEFLTYFQNEAQLEKSRLLSDRFSAERPKGSFSTLEIQRTEQGDSAMYLCASSSGLSNEQFFGPGTRLTVL.

The chain joins TRBV7-9 to TRBJ2-1, with TRBD2 identical over 9 bases. V lost 5 bases and J lost 3; bases outside the gene matches: 8. The CDR3 is 16 residues long. Germline V gives CDR1 SEHNR, CDR2 FQNEAQ (reference sequence). The CDR3 nucleotides read TGTGCCAGCAGCCCCTTAGCGGGGGACCGCTACAATGAGCAGTTCTTC. It is translated as CASSPLAGDRYNEQFF.

The V call is TRBV28, the J call TRBJ2-3; 8 bases are a match to TRBD1. Trimming at V came to 5 bases and at J to 2 bases, leaving 9 bases not matched to a gene. Germline lookup yields CDR1 MDHEN and CDR2 SYDVKM. The CDR3 runs to 16 residues. The CDR3 reads CASSTRDRGVTDTQYF. The DNA for the CDR3 is TGTGCCAGCAGTACCAGAGACAGGGGAGTCACAGATACGCAGTATTTT.

The V gene is TRBV10-3, the J gene TRBJ1-1; no firm D call. Germline CDR1 ENHRY, CDR2 SYGVKD. The CDR3 spans 13 residues. Trimming took off 7 bases at V and 3 bases at J, with 12 bases between the two ends. The CDR3 nucleotides are TGTGCCATCAAACTAGGCCAAGACACTGAAGCTTTCTTT. It specifies CAIKLGQDTEAFF.

This chain uses TRBV7-2 with TRBJ2-7; 7 positions agree with TRBD2. V was clipped by 5 bases and J by 2 bases; unmatched bases: 9. This CDR3 has 15 amino acids. Germline lookup yields CDR1 SGHTA and CDR2 FQGNSA. The DNA for the CDR3 is TGTGCCAGCAGCCCTGGGGGACTAACCCCCTACGAGCAGTACTTC. It translates to CASSPGGLTPYEQYF. Together with reference TRBV7-2 and TRBJ2-7, the CDR3 gives the full variable domain: GAGVSQSPSNKVTEKGKDVELRCDPISGHTALYWYRQSLGQGLEFLIYFQGNSAPDKSGLPSDRFSAERTGGSVSTLTIQRTQQEDSAVYLCASSPGGLTPYEQYFGPGTRLTVT.

This clone was observed a few times. Here the CDR3 reads CASSPDRASNEKLFF. CDR3 in DNA: TGTGCCAGCAGTCCGGACAGAGCTTCTAATGAAAAACTGTTTTTT. The V and J genes are TRBV28 and TRBJ1-4; perhaps TRBD1 as D (6 bases). Trimming pared 5 bases from V and 3 bases from J, leaving 13 bases between. Germline values: CDR1 MDHEN, CDR2 SYDVKM. CDR3 size: 15 residues.

The V and J genes are TRBV29-1 and TRBJ1-1; 9 bases are a match to TRBD1. CDR3 length equals 17 residues. Germline V lookup: CDR1 SQVTM, CDR2 ANQGSEA. Trimming took 5 bases from V and 3 from J; bases not matched to a gene: 16. Here the CDR3 reads CSVSGGGTDRGYTEAFF. CDR3 nucleotides: TGCAGCGTTTCTGGGGGGGGAACCGACAGGGGGTACACTGAAGCTTTCTTT.

V gene TRBV6-5 combines with J gene TRBJ1-5; D remains unclear. V shed 6 bases and J shed 2 bases, with 5 bases lying between them. The germline V gene encodes CDR1 MNHEY and CDR2 SVGAGI. The CDR3 totals 12 residues. In DNA, the CDR3 is TGTGCCAGCAGGGCGGGCAATCAGCCCCAGCATTTT. It encodes CASRAGNQPQHF.